This entry lists 26 T cell receptor beta chains sequenced from one sample in a study of preoperative IRX-2 immunotherapy in early breast cancer. Stated treatment: preoperative locoregional IRX-2 cytokine immunotherapy. Data came from immunoSEQ multiplex PCR; TCRdb stores just in-frame clones and leaves some out. The data contain 30,000 to 35,000 clones, nearly 95% of them singletons. The sample was collected from a patient treated with IRX-2 immunotherapy. The receptors were sampled from a human donor with breast cancer.

The rearrangement uses TRBV29-1 and TRBJ1-1; unclear D gene. Trimming cost V 3 bases and J 1 base, with 12 bases left between them. This CDR3 is 14 amino acids long. CDR1 is SQVTM and CDR2 is ANQGSEA in the germline V gene. The CDR3 region has the DNA TGCAGCGTTGATAATGCTCGAACGAACACTGAAGCTTTCTTT. Translation: CSVDNARTNTEAFF.

The chain couples TRBV9 to TRBJ2-5; 16 bases align to TRBD2. The V gene's germline CDR1 is SGDLS and CDR2 YYNGEE. The CDR3 runs to 19 residues. V lost 0 bases to trimming and J lost 3 bases; unmatched junction nucleotides: 8. CDR3 sequence (DNA): TGTGCCAGCAGCGTAGTATGGGGGACTAGCGGGGGGGCGGAAGAGACCCAGTACTTC. Encoded protein: CASSVVWGTSGGAEETQYF.

This chain joins TRBV18 and TRBJ2-5; D is uncertain. Looked up from germline, CDR1 is KGHSH and CDR2 is LQKENI. CDR3 length equals 11 residues. The germline V and J ends were trimmed by 6 bases and 4 bases, with 6 bases remaining between them. The CDR3 here is CASSPTETQYF. CDR3 nucleotides: TGTGCCAGCTCGCCGACAGAGACCCAGTACTTC.

The chain joins TRBV7-9 to TRBJ2-2; the D gene is possibly TRBD1 (6 bases). Germline V gene lookup returns CDR1 SEHNR and CDR2 FQNEAQ (reference sequence). This CDR3 has 15 residues. V was pared by 5 bases and J by 4 bases, with 14 bases between. This CDR3 is CASSLSTGPTGELFF. For the CDR3, the DNA is TGTGCCAGCAGCCTCTCGACAGGCCCCACCGGGGAGCTGTTTTTT. Using reference TRBV7-9 and TRBJ2-2 for the parts outside the CDR3, the full variable domain is DTGVSQNPRHKITKRGQNVTFRCDPISEHNRLYWYRQTLGQGPEFLTYFQNEAQLEKSRLLSDRFSAERPKGSFSTLEIQRTEQGDSAMYLCASSLSTGPTGELFFGEGSRLTVL.

The V and J genes are TRBV9 and TRBJ2-1; 10 positions agree with TRBD2. The germline V gene encodes CDR1 SGDLS and CDR2 YYNGEE. CDR3 size: 12 residues. Unmatched junction bases numbered 2, after V lost 4 bases and J lost 10 bases. The CDR3 DNA sequence: TGTGCCAGCAGCTCTAGCGGGGGAGAGCAGTTCTTC. Its protein is CASSSSGGEQFF.

This rearrangement joins TRBV5-4 to TRBJ1-4; 7 nucleotides line up with TRBD1. Germline loops: CDR1 SGHNT, CDR2 YYREEE (reference sequence). Trimming removed 0 bases from V and 8 bases from J; junction bases left unmatched: 1. This CDR3 has 13 residues. CDR3 sequence: CASSLGQGEKLFF. The CDR3 DNA reads TGTGCCAGCAGCTTGGGACAGGGCGAAAAACTGTTTTTT.

CDR3 amino acids: CASSQEGSGSTPFYEQYF. The CDR3 DNA sequence: TGCGCCAGCAGCCAAGAGGGCTCCGGTTCTACACCTTTCTACGAGCAGTACTTC. The genes are TRBV4-1 and TRBJ2-5; D unclear. The better agreement between TRBJ2-7 and the DNA end casts doubt on the J call. The germline V gene encodes CDR1 MGHRA and CDR2 YSYEKL. This CDR3 is 18 amino acids long.

The chain joins TRBV2 to TRBJ2-2, with TRBD2 matching over 9 bases. Germline CDR1 and CDR2: SNHLY and FYNNEI. This CDR3 region has 20 residues. Germline trimming cut 2 bases from V and 2 bases from J; bases unmatched to any gene: 15. CDR3 in amino acids: CASSELGIWAGGPNTGELFF. The CDR3 DNA sequence: TGTGCCAGCAGTGAACTAGGGATCTGGGCGGGGGGGCCCAACACCGGGGAGCTGTTTTTT.

The J gene is TRBJ1-1, the V gene TRBV6-5, with 8 bases lining up with TRBD1. CDR1 is MNHEY, CDR2 SVGAGI, per germline. The CDR3 spans 13 residues. V shed 6 bases, J shed 1 base, and the junction held 1 base outside the gene matches. The CDR3 coding sequence is TGTGCCAGCAGGGGGACAGGGAACACTGAAGCTTTCTTT. It encodes CASRGTGNTEAFF.

On this clone itself: An end of the junction does not agree with germline; a read error may underlie this. This chain joins TRBV18 and TRBJ1-2, with D possibly matching TRBD1 (6 bases). CDR3 length: 14 residues. Germline CDR1 and CDR2: KGHSH and LQKENI. As DNA, the CDR3 is TGTGCCAGCTCGCCACAGGGTGGTCCAGGGTTGCACACCTTC. It translates to CASSPQGGPGLHTF.

J is TRBJ2-3 and V is TRBV7-9; D unclear. The CDR3 extends over 11 amino acids. The V gene lost 4 bases and the J gene lost 7 bases, with 6 bases spanning the gap. CDR1 is SEHNR, CDR2 FQNEAQ, per germline (reference sequence). The CDR3 DNA reads as TGTGCCAGCAGCTCACGATATACGCAGTATTTT. Translated, it gives CASSSRYTQYF. The entire variable domain, with the rest obtained from reference TRBV7-9 and TRBJ2-3, is as follows: DTGVSQNPRHKITKRGQNVTFRCDPISEHNRLYWYRQTLGQGPEFLTYFQNEAQLEKSRLLSDRFSAERPKGSFSTLEIQRTEQGDSAMYLCASSSRYTQYFGPGTRLTVL.

The rearrangement links TRBV10-2 to TRBJ2-7; D unresolved. V was pared by 8 bases and J by 4 bases, with 3 bases between. The germline CDR1 and CDR2 sequences are WSHSY and SAAADI. CDR3 length: 9 residues. The CDR3 coding sequence is TGCGCCAGCGGGTACGAGCAGTACTTC. Protein sequence: CASGYEQYF.

This sequence joins TRBV4-3 and TRBJ2-7; 9 positions agree with TRBD1. V gave up 5 bases and J gave up 1 base; unmatched junction bases: 6. Germline CDR1 and CDR2: LGHNA and YSLEER. This CDR3 is built from 15 residues. The CDR3 nucleotides read TGCGCCAGCAGCTTCTCCGGGACAGGGTCCTACGAGCAGTACTTC. Translated, it gives CASSFSGTGSYEQYF.

CDR3 in amino acids: CASSGYRANTGELFF. In nucleotides, the CDR3 is TGTGCCAGCAGTGGTTACAGGGCGAACACCGGGGAGCTGTTTTTT. V and J are TRBV6-1 and TRBJ2-2, with D perhaps matching TRBD1 (6 bases). The CDR3 extends over 15 amino acids. V lost 4 bases to trimming and J lost 0 bases, with 9 bases between them. Germline CDR1 MNHNS, CDR2 SASEGT.

The chain joins TRBV7-3 to TRBJ2-7; tentative D call: TRBD2 (7 bases). Trimming stripped 4 bases from V and 3 bases from J, with 16 bases between. The germline gives CDR1 SGHTA, CDR2 FQGTGA. CDR3 length: 15 amino acids. CDR3 protein: CASSWKGGEGYEQYF. The CDR3 DNA sequence: TGTGCCAGCAGCTGGAAGGGGGGGGAGGGCTACGAGCAGTACTTC.

This chain uses TRBV20-1 with TRBJ2-7; D remains ambiguous. V dropped 7 bases and J dropped 5 bases, with 9 bases sitting between them. The CDR3 length is 10 residues. CDR1 and CDR2 (germline): DFQATT, SNEGSKA (reference sequence). The CDR3 protein is CSVGRDEQYF. The DNA for the CDR3 is TGCAGTGTAGGGCGAGACGAGCAGTACTTC.

V is TRBV11-3 and J is TRBJ2-2, with D possibly TRBD1 on 5 matching bases. The germline V gene has CDR1 SGHNT and CDR2 YENEEA. V was trimmed by 1 base and J by 5 bases, leaving 11 bases between them. The CDR3 loop spans 15 amino acids. DNA of the CDR3: TGTGCCAGCAGCTTAGGTGCAGGGAAAACCGGGGAGCTGTTTTTT. Its protein product is CASSLGAGKTGELFF. The whole variable domain, filled in from reference TRBV11-3 and TRBJ2-2, reads EAGVVQSPRYKIIEKKQPVAFWCNPISGHNTLYWYLQNLGQGPELLIRYENEEAVDDSQLPKDRFSAERLKGVDSTLKIQPAELGDSAVYLCASSLGAGKTGELFFGEGSRLTVL.

A single count supports this clone. The chain couples TRBV5-6 to TRBJ2-7, with 7 bases matching TRBD1. This CDR3 has 15 residues. V trimming: 4 bases; J trimming: 4 bases; junction bases outside the gene matches: 11. Germline loops: CDR1 SGHDT, CDR2 YYEEEE. The CDR3 sequence: CASSSVQGNLYEQYF. The CDR3 DNA reads as TGTGCCAGCAGCAGCGTACAGGGGAATCTTTACGAGCAGTACTTC.

This rearrangement joins TRBV5-1 to TRBJ2-7; TRBD1 aligns across 8 bases. Trimming cost V 2 bases and J 5 bases; bases outside gene matches: 6. Germline-derived CDR1 and CDR2 are SGHRS and YFSETQ. The CDR3 covers 14 residues. This chain's CDR3 is CASSFGQGANEQYF. CDR3 nucleotide sequence: TGCGCCAGCAGCTTCGGACAGGGCGCCAACGAGCAGTACTTC.

The chain is built from TRBV18 and TRBJ1-3; 9 bases align to TRBD1. The CDR3 loop spans 17 amino acids. Trimming removed 6 bases from V and 2 bases from J; junction bases left unmatched: 11. Germline CDR1 and CDR2: KGHSH and LQKENI. The DNA of the CDR3 is TGTGCCAGCTCTCGGACAGGGGCGCCTGAGCCTGGAAACACCATATATTTT. Amino acids: CASSRTGAPEPGNTIYF.

The V gene is TRBV19, the J gene TRBJ2-6; D tentatively fits TRBD1 or TRBD2 (5 bases each). V lost 6 bases to trimming and J lost 3 bases, with 24 bases between them. The CDR3 totals 19 residues. Per the germline V gene, CDR1 is LNHDA and CDR2 is SQIVND (reference sequence). CDR3 coding DNA: TGTGCCAGTAGCACCCCGACAGACTACCCCTTTTTTGGGGCCAACGTCCTGACTTTC. It specifies CASSTPTDYPFFGANVLTF.

The chain is built from TRBV19 and TRBJ2-2; 8 bases align to TRBD2. There are 15 residues in the CDR3. Germline-derived CDR1 and CDR2 are LNHDA and SQIVND (reference sequence). Trimming at V came to 7 bases and at J to 5 bases, leaving 9 bases not matched to a gene. The CDR3 DNA sequence: TGTGCCAGTACGTCCCCGGGACTAGGAACCGGGGAGCTGTTTTTT. Its protein is CASTSPGLGTGELFF. Full variable domain (remainder filled in from reference TRBV19 and TRBJ2-2): DGGITQSPKYLFRKEGQNVTLSCEQNLNHDAMYWYRQDPGQGLRLIYYSQIVNDFQKGDIAEGYSVSREKKESFPLTVTSAQKNPTAFYLCASTSPGLGTGELFFGEGSRLTVL.

This clone was observed a handful of times. The chain has TRBV5-6 and TRBJ2-7, with D hard to call. The CDR3 loop spans 11 amino acids. Germline CDR1 and CDR2: SGHDT and YYEEEE. V was shortened by 0 bases and J by 3 bases, with 1 base between the two germline ends. The CDR3 DNA is TGTGCCAGCAGCTTGGGCTACGAGCAGTACTTC. Protein sequence: CASSLGYEQYF.

The rearrangement joins TRBV7-9 to TRBJ1-2; D not resolved. From germline, CDR1 is SEHNR and CDR2 FQNEAQ (reference sequence). CDR3 size: 15 residues. Trimming shortened V by 1 base and J by 2 bases, and 11 bases separated the two germline ends. In nucleotides, the CDR3 is TGTGCCAGCAGCTTAGAGGACCGGAGGAACTATGGCTACACCTTC. It encodes CASSLEDRRNYGYTF.

The chain links TRBV18 to TRBJ2-3; 7 bases agree with TRBD2. This CDR3 region has 16 residues. Germline-derived CDR1 and CDR2 are KGHSH and LQKENI. Trimming at V came to 4 bases and at J to 0 bases, leaving 7 bases not matched to a gene. The CDR3, as DNA: TGTGCCAGCTCACTCGGACTAGGCGAGAGCACAGATACGCAGTATTTT. Protein product: CASSLGLGESTDTQYF.

This chain joins TRBV6-5 and TRBJ1-1; D unclear. Per the germline V gene, CDR1 is MNHEY and CDR2 is SVGAGI. Trimming removed 3 bases from V and 1 base from J, with 9 bases in between. The CDR3 covers 14 residues. In nucleotides, the CDR3 is TGTGCCAGCAGTTATCGACGGGGGAACACTGAAGCTTTCTTT. Protein: CASSYRRGNTEAFF.